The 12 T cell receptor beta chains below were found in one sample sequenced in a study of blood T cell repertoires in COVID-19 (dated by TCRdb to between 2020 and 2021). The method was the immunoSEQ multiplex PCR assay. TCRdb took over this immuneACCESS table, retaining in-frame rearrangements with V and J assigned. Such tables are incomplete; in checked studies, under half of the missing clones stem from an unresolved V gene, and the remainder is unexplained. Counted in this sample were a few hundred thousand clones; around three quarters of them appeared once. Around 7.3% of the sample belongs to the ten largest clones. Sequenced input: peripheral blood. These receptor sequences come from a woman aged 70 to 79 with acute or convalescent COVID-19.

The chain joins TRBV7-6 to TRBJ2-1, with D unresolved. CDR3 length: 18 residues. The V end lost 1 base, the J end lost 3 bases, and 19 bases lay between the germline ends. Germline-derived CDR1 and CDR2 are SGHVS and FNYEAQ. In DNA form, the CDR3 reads TGTGCCAGCAGCTTAGACCCATTACAATCCTCAATCTACAATGAGCAGTTCTTC. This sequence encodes CASSLDPLQSSIYNEQFF.

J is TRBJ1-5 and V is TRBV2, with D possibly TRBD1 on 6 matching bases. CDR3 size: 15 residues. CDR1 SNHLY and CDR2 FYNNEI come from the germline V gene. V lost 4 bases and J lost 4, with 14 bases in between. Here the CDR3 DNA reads TGTGCCAGCAGTGCGAACAGGGTCCCTAATCAGCCCCAGCATTTT. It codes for CASSANRVPNQPQHF.

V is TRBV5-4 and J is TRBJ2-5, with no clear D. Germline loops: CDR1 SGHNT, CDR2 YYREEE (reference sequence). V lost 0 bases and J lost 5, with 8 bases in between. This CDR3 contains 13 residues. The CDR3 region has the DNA TGTGCCAGCAGCTTGGCCAATTCCGAGACCCAGTACTTC. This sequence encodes CASSLANSETQYF.

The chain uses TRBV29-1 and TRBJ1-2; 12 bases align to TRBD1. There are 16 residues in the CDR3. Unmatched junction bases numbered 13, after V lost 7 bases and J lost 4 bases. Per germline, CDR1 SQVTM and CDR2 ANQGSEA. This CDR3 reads CSDDRDRGRRGYGYTF. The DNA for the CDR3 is TGCAGCGACGACCGGGACAGGGGGCGCCGGGGCTATGGCTACACCTTC.

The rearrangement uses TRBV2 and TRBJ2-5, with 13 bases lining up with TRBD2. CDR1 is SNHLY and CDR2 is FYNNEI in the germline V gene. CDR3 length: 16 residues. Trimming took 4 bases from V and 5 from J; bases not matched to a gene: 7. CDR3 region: CASSVLAGGFGETQYF. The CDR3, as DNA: TGTGCCAGCAGTGTACTAGCGGGGGGGTTCGGGGAGACCCAGTACTTC. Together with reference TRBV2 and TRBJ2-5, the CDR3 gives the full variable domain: EPEVTQTPSHQVTQMGQEVILRCVPISNHLYFYWYRQILGQKVEFLVSFYNNEISEKSEIFDDQFSVERPDGSNFTLKIRSTKLEDSAMYFCASSVLAGGFGETQYFGPGTRLLVL.

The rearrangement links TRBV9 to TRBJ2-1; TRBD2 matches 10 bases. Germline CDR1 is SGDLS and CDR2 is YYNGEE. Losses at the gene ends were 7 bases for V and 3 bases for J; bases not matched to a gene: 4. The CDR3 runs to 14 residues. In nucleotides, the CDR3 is TGTGCCAGCGGTGGACTAGCGGACTACAATGAGCAGTTCTTC. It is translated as CASGGLADYNEQFF.

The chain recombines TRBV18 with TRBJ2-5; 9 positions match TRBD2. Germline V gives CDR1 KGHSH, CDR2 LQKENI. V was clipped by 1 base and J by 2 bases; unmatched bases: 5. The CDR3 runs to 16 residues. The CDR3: CASSPLLSGGQETQYF. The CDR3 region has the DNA TGTGCCAGCTCACCACTGCTTAGCGGGGGTCAAGAGACCCAGTACTTC.

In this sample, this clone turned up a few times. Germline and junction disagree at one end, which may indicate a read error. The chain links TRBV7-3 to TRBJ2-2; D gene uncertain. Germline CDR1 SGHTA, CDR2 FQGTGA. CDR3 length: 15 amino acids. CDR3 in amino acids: CASRLTPGDTGELFF. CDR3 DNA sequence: TGTGCCAGCAGATTAACCCCCGGTGACACCGGGGAGCTGTTTTTT. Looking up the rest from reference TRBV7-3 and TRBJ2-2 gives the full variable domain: GAGVSQTPSNKVTEKGKYVELRCDPISGHTALYWYRQSLGQGPEFLIYFQGTGAADDSGLPNDRFFAVRPEGSVSTLKIQRTERGDSAVYLCASRLTPGDTGELFFGEGSRLTVL.

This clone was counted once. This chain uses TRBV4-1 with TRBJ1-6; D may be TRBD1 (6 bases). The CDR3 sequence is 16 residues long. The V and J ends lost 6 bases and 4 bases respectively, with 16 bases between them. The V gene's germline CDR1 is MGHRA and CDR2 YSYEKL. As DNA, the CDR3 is TGCGCCAGCAGTCCACCGACAGGCGGGTATAATTCACCCCTCCACTTT. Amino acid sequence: CASSPPTGGYNSPLHF.

As DNA, the CDR3 is TGTGCCAGTGGGGGGAACAGGGGGGAGACCCAGTACTTC. Amino acid sequence: CASGGNRGETQYF. The V gene is TRBV19, the J gene TRBJ2-5; the match to TRBD1 covers 8 bases. CDR1 LNHDA and CDR2 SQIVND come from the germline V gene (reference sequence). This CDR3 has 13 residues. J gave up 5 bases and V 8 bases, and 7 bases lay outside the gene matches.

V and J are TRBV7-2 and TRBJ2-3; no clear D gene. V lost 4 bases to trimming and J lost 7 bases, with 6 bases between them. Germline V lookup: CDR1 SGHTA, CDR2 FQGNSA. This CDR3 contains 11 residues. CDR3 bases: TGTGCCAGCAGCTCCAGATATACGCAGTATTTT. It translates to CASSSRYTQYF. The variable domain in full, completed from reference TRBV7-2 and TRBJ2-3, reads GAGVSQSPSNKVTEKGKDVELRCDPISGHTALYWYRQSLGQGLEFLIYFQGNSAPDKSGLPSDRFSAERTGGSVSTLTIQRTQQEDSAVYLCASSSRYTQYFGPGTRLTVL.

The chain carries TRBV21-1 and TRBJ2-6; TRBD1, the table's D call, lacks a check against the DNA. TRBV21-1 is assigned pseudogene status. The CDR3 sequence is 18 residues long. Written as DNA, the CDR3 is TGTGCCAGCAGCCCCCGGACAGGGACAGTCCCTGGGGCCAACGTCCTGACTTTC. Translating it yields CASSPRTGTVPGANVLTF.